This TCR beta chain was documented in a study of T-cell memory formation after mild COVID-19. Study-level background: For the most part, TCR clusters were specific to one donor. Whole-study findings and limits: CD4+ clones that contracted lay mainly in CM and EM; CD8+ ones lay in EMRA. Cross-reactive memory apparently joined, as some responding clones appeared in pre-infection memory.

This clonotype appeared a few times. As yet, its antigen is unknown. MiXCR, run by TCRdb on the 5' RACE reads, gives a single entry per CDR3 protein. The table has about 430,000 distinct CDR3 sequences, roughly 24% seen once. This CDR3 is 13 amino acids long. V was trimmed by 5 bases and J by 14 bases, leaving 16 bases between them. The receptor was isolated from an adult woman who had mild COVID-19 (a few samples of this study predate the infection). Cell type and time point are not known. The sequenced sample consisted of PBMCs or a T cell subset sorted from them (not recorded which). The chain carries TRBV12-3 or TRBV12-4 and TRBJ1-6, with TRBD1 as a possible D gene (5 bases). Here the CDR3 DNA reads TGTGCCAGCAGTCCGCGGGGCCGATTGGCCCTCCACTTT. Protein product: CASSPRGRLALHF.